Only a few counts were recorded for the clone carrying this T cell receptor (beta chain). As yet, its antigen is unknown. The data stem from a study of blood T cells in healthy people across ages. Points from the study as a whole: Naive CD4+ cells and diversity were both higher in long-lived donors than in aged donors.

V shed 3 bases, J shed 7 bases, and the junction held 3 bases outside the gene matches. CDR3 size: 13 residues. CDR1 MNHEY and CDR2 SMNVEV come from the germline V gene (reference sequence). Using a J-beta primer mix together with a sample-barcoded 5' primer, a second PCR was run for roughly 7 to 12 cycles. Each cDNA molecule received a tag from a template-switch adaptor that had 12 random nucleotides. Every sample produced at least 2.5 million CDR3-containing paired-end reads. TCRdb ran MiXCR on the 5' RACE reads and lists one entry per CDR3 protein. The repertoire holds almost 1 million distinct CDR3 sequences, about 53% seen once, with about a fifth in the top ten.

Sequencing was carried out using blood. The clonotype comes from a woman aged 60 to 75 in good health. This chain connects TRBV27 to TRBJ1-5, with TRBD1 identical over 7 bases. The CDR3 coding sequence is TGTGCCAGCAGTTTCGACAGGGACCAGCCCCAGCATTTT. As protein: CASSFDRDQPQHF.